These T cell receptor beta chains were read from a single sample in a study of beta chain features in type 1 diabetes. Repertoires were generated with immunoSEQ multiplex PCR, while TCRdb's copy carries only in-frame clones and drops some. The sample holds around 45,000 clones, approximately 40% seen once. The sample consisted of stem cell memory CD4+ T cells from blood. These receptors were obtained from a young man with type 1 diabetes. CDR3s include the opening cysteine and the closing phenylalanine or tryptophan. D genes are given only for firm matches. A row's size may be missing; if present it is once, few, many or a size class.

d_gene: TRBD1
v_gene: TRBV7-6
abundance: -
j_gene: TRBJ2-3
CDR3aa: CASSRQGISTDTQYF
CDR3nt: TGTGCCAGCAGCCGACAGGGGATCAGCACAGATACGCAGTATTTT

d_gene: -
v_gene: TRBV6-1
abundance: -
j_gene: TRBJ1-1
CDR3aa: CASSERNTEAFF
CDR3nt: TGTGCCAGCAGTGAGAGGAACACCGAAGCTTTCTTT

d_gene: TRBD2
v_gene: TRBV9
abundance: few
j_gene: TRBJ2-1
CDR3aa: CASSLTSGRPVGQFF
CDR3nt: TGTGCCAGCAGCCTAACTAGCGGGAGGCCCGTGGGGCAGTTCTTC

d_gene: TRBD1
v_gene: TRBV28
abundance: -
j_gene: TRBJ1-1
CDR3aa: CATKVRTGGLGNTFF
CDR3nt: TGTGCCACAAAGGTCCGGACAGGGGGCCTTGGAAACACTTTCTTT

d_gene: -
v_gene: TRBV6-5
abundance: -
j_gene: TRBJ2-5
CDR3aa: CASSYQTGETQYF
CDR3nt: TGTGCCAGCAGTTACCAAACGGGGGAGACCCAGTACTTC

d_gene: TRBD2
v_gene: TRBV7-8
abundance: few
j_gene: TRBJ2-1
CDR3aa: CASSLGLQEQFF
CDR3nt: TGTGCCAGCAGCTTGGGACTACAAGAGCAGTTCTTC

d_gene: -
v_gene: TRBV27
abundance: -
j_gene: TRBJ2-5
CDR3aa: CASSLYIRGETQYF
CDR3nt: TGTGCCAGCAGTTTATATATCCGGGGAGAGACCCAGTACTTC

d_gene: -
v_gene: TRBV18
abundance: few
j_gene: TRBJ2-7
CDR3aa: CASSPDMVSEQYF
CDR3nt: TGTGCCAGCTCACCGGACATGGTAAGCGAGCAGTACTTC

d_gene: TRBD1
v_gene: TRBV29-1
abundance: -
j_gene: TRBJ2-5
CDR3aa: CSALTGVETQYF
CDR3nt: TGCAGCGCTCTGACAGGGGTAGAGACCCAGTACTTC

d_gene: -
v_gene: TRBV28
abundance: few
j_gene: TRBJ2-4
CDR3aa: CASTSRSKNIQYF
CDR3nt: TGTGCCAGTACATCAAGGAGCAAAAACATTCAGTACTTC

d_gene: -
v_gene: TRBV28
abundance: -
j_gene: TRBJ2-1
CDR3aa: CASRHATRDEQFF
CDR3nt: TGTGCCAGCAGACACGCGACCCGGGATGAGCAGTTCTTC

d_gene: TRBD1
v_gene: TRBV6-4
abundance: -
j_gene: TRBJ1-2
CDR3aa: CASSQTGSGTHYGYTF
CDR3nt: TGTGCCAGCAGCCAGACAGGGTCGGGGACCCACTATGGCTACACCTTC

d_gene: TRBD2
v_gene: TRBV7-9
abundance: -
j_gene: TRBJ2-1
CDR3aa: CASQPPGGTDEQFF
CDR3nt: TGTGCCAGCCAGCCGCCGGGAGGTACGGATGAGCAGTTCTTC

d_gene: TRBD1
v_gene: TRBV6-1
abundance: -
j_gene: TRBJ2-7
CDR3aa: CASSGDRGYEQYF
CDR3nt: TGTGCCAGCAGTGGTGACAGGGGCTACGAGCAGTACTTC

d_gene: -
v_gene: TRBV7-2
abundance: -
j_gene: TRBJ2-3
CDR3aa: CASSPGTPNTQYF
CDR3nt: TGTGCCAGCAGCCCTGGGACTCCTAATACGCAGTATTTT

d_gene: -
v_gene: TRBV7-9
abundance: -
j_gene: TRBJ2-1
CDR3aa: CASSSRGGVSEQFF
CDR3nt: TGTGCCAGCAGCTCGCGTGGAGGGGTCAGTGAGCAGTTCTTC

d_gene: TRBD1
v_gene: TRBV28
abundance: once
j_gene: TRBJ2-7
CDR3aa: CASSSPGQVPYEQYF
CDR3nt: TGTGCCAGCAGTTCACCGGGACAGGTCCCCTACGAGCAGTACTTC

d_gene: -
v_gene: TRBV27
abundance: once
j_gene: TRBJ1-2
CDR3aa: CASSSLPYHYGYTF
CDR3nt: TGTGCCAGCAGTTCCCTCCCCTATCACTATGGCTACACCTTC

d_gene: -
v_gene: TRBV6-6
abundance: -
j_gene: TRBJ1-1
CDR3aa: CASSTPRRGNTEAFF
CDR3nt: TGTGCCAGCAGTACTCCGAGGAGGGGGAACACTGAAGCTTTCTTT

d_gene: -
v_gene: TRBV2
abundance: -
j_gene: TRBJ2-2
CDR3aa: CASSLLGPGELFF
CDR3nt: TGTGCCAGCAGCCTTCTTGGGCCCGGGGAGCTGTTTTTT

d_gene: TRBD1
v_gene: TRBV15
abundance: -
j_gene: TRBJ1-5
CDR3aa: CATRKDRGQRQPQHF
CDR3nt: TGTGCCACCAGAAAGGACAGGGGGCAACGCCAGCCCCAGCATTTT

d_gene: TRBD2
v_gene: TRBV19
abundance: -
j_gene: TRBJ2-1
CDR3aa: CASSPSGLAGPSHNEQFF
CDR3nt: TGTGCCAGTAGTCCCTCGGGACTAGCGGGGCCTTCCCACAATGAGCAGTTCTTC

d_gene: -
v_gene: TRBV9
abundance: -
j_gene: TRBJ2-5
CDR3aa: CASSVAGVGETQYF
CDR3nt: TGTGCCAGCAGCGTAGCGGGAGTAGGGGAGACCCAGTACTTC

d_gene: -
v_gene: TRBV4-1
abundance: few
j_gene: TRBJ2-3
CDR3aa: CASSQTVTDTQYF
CDR3nt: TGCGCCAGCAGCCAAACAGTCACAGATACGCAGTATTTT

d_gene: TRBD1
v_gene: TRBV5-1
abundance: -
j_gene: TRBJ2-5
CDR3aa: CATSRTGAGETQYF
CDR3nt: TGCGCCACCTCTAGGACAGGGGCCGGGGAGACCCAGTACTTC

d_gene: TRBD2
v_gene: TRBV7-2
abundance: -
j_gene: TRBJ2-3
CDR3aa: CASSSGLAGALSTDTQYF
CDR3nt: TGTGCCAGCAGCTCGGGACTAGCGGGAGCTCTCAGCACAGATACGCAGTATTTT

d_gene: TRBD1
v_gene: TRBV5-6
abundance: -
j_gene: TRBJ2-1
CDR3aa: CASSSRQGVTCFF
CDR3nt: TGTGCCAGCAGCTCCCGACAGGGGGTGACATGCTTCTTC

d_gene: -
v_gene: TRBV11-2
abundance: -
j_gene: TRBJ1-5
CDR3aa: CASSFDYNQPQHF
CDR3nt: TGTGCCAGCAGCTTTGACTACAATCAGCCCCAGCATTTT

d_gene: -
v_gene: TRBV5-6
abundance: few
j_gene: TRBJ2-1
CDR3aa: CASSLGGMENEQFF
CDR3nt: TGTGCCAGCAGCTTGGGCGGGATGGAGAATGAGCAGTTCTTC

d_gene: -
v_gene: TRBV6-5
abundance: few
j_gene: TRBJ2-5
CDR3aa: CASSPKAGFLTQYF
CDR3nt: TGTGCCAGCAGCCCTAAAGCAGGCTTTCTGACCCAGTACTTC

d_gene: TRBD1
v_gene: TRBV19
abundance: -
j_gene: TRBJ1-1
CDR3aa: CASTYRGRDTEAFF
CDR3nt: TGTGCCAGTACTTACAGGGGGCGCGATACTGAAGCTTTCTTT

d_gene: TRBD2
v_gene: TRBV19
abundance: -
j_gene: TRBJ2-2
CDR3aa: CASSIKAGGLHGELFF
CDR3nt: TGTGCCAGTAGTATAAAAGCGGGAGGGCTTCATGGGGAGCTGTTTTTT

d_gene: -
v_gene: TRBV5-4
abundance: -
j_gene: TRBJ2-4
CDR3aa: CASSLEITNIQYF
CDR3nt: TGTGCCAGCAGCTTAGAGATTACGAACATTCAGTACTTC

d_gene: TRBD2
v_gene: TRBV27
abundance: -
j_gene: TRBJ2-1
CDR3aa: CAPGGVFPSYNEQFF
CDR3nt: TGTGCCCCTGGGGGGGTCTTCCCTTCCTACAATGAGCAGTTCTTC

d_gene: TRBD1
v_gene: TRBV18
abundance: -
j_gene: TRBJ2-2
CDR3aa: CASSPRTGTDGNTGELFF
CDR3nt: TGTGCCAGCTCACCTAGGACAGGGACGGATGGTAACACCGGGGAGCTGTTTTTT

d_gene: TRBD1
v_gene: TRBV19
abundance: few
j_gene: TRBJ1-1
CDR3aa: CASWRGRGRNTEAFF
CDR3nt: TGTGCCAGTTGGAGGGGGCGGGGACGGAACACTGAAGCTTTCTTT

d_gene: TRBD2
v_gene: TRBV18
abundance: -
j_gene: TRBJ2-2
CDR3aa: CASSGGRRNTGELFF
CDR3nt: TGTGCCAGCTCCGGCGGGAGAAGGAACACCGGGGAGCTGTTTTTT

d_gene: TRBD2
v_gene: TRBV5-1
abundance: -
j_gene: TRBJ2-3
CDR3aa: CASSLRLGLAGLESDTQYF
CDR3nt: TGCGCCAGCAGCTTGCGTTTGGGACTAGCGGGACTGGAGTCAGATACGCAGTATTTT

d_gene: TRBD2
v_gene: TRBV4-2
abundance: -
j_gene: TRBJ2-7
CDR3aa: CASSQVLAGGPGEQYF
CDR3nt: TGTGCCAGCAGCCAAGTTTTAGCGGGAGGGCCGGGCGAGCAGTACTTC

d_gene: TRBD2
v_gene: TRBV7-2
abundance: -
j_gene: TRBJ2-1
CDR3aa: CASSPGTSAYNEQFF
CDR3nt: TGTGCCAGCAGCCCAGGGACTAGCGCCTACAATGAGCAGTTCTTC

d_gene: TRBD1
v_gene: TRBV28
abundance: few
j_gene: TRBJ1-5
CDR3aa: CASSLKPRTGVRTNQPQHF
CDR3nt: TGTGCCAGCAGTCTTAAACCCCGGACAGGGGTTCGAACAAATCAGCCCCAGCATTTT

d_gene: TRBD1
v_gene: TRBV9
abundance: -
j_gene: TRBJ2-3
CDR3aa: CASSVAPGQGGGTDTQYF
CDR3nt: TGTGCCAGCAGCGTAGCCCCGGGACAGGGCGGAGGCACAGATACGCAGTATTTT

d_gene: -
v_gene: TRBV6-6
abundance: -
j_gene: TRBJ2-7
CDR3aa: CASRGGGEQYF
CDR3nt: TGTGCCAGCAGGGGGGGTGGCGAGCAGTACTTC

d_gene: TRBD1
v_gene: TRBV2
abundance: -
j_gene: TRBJ1-4
CDR3aa: CASSDRGATNEKLFF
CDR3nt: TGTGCCAGCAGTGACAGGGGGGCAACTAATGAAAAACTGTTTTTT

d_gene: -
v_gene: TRBV28
abundance: -
j_gene: TRBJ2-1
CDR3aa: CASSLGGSSYNEQFF
CDR3nt: TGTGCCAGCAGCCTTGGCGGCAGCTCCTACAATGAGCAGTTCTTC

d_gene: -
v_gene: TRBV6-5
abundance: -
j_gene: TRBJ2-3
CDR3aa: CASSYSGGVGTDTQYF
CDR3nt: TGTGCCAGCAGTTACTCGGGGGGAGTCGGCACAGATACGCAGTATTTT

d_gene: TRBD1
v_gene: TRBV7-9
abundance: few
j_gene: TRBJ2-7
CDR3aa: CASGTGVYEQYF
CDR3nt: TGTGCCTCCGGGACAGGGGTGTACGAGCAGTACTTC

d_gene: -
v_gene: TRBV6-6
abundance: -
j_gene: TRBJ2-1
CDR3aa: CASTGYNEQFF
CDR3nt: TGTGCCAGCACAGGGTACAATGAGCAGTTCTTC

d_gene: TRBD1
v_gene: TRBV6-1
abundance: -
j_gene: TRBJ1-2
CDR3aa: CASSEGQGRSGYTF
CDR3nt: TGTGCCAGCAGTGAGGGACAGGGAAGAAGTGGCTACACCTTC

d_gene: TRBD2
v_gene: TRBV5-1
abundance: -
j_gene: TRBJ2-1
CDR3aa: CASSSAGLAGSYNEQFF
CDR3nt: TGCGCCAGCAGCTCAGCAGGACTAGCGGGCTCTTACAATGAGCAGTTCTTC

d_gene: -
v_gene: TRBV7-9
abundance: -
j_gene: TRBJ2-1
CDR3aa: CASSRTGNEQFF
CDR3nt: TGTGCCAGCAGCCGGACGGGGAATGAGCAGTTCTTC

d_gene: TRBD1
v_gene: TRBV2
abundance: -
j_gene: TRBJ1-3
CDR3aa: CASSARGPFGNTIYF
CDR3nt: TGTGCCAGCAGTGCCAGGGGGCCCTTTGGAAACACCATATATTTT

d_gene: -
v_gene: TRBV28
abundance: -
j_gene: TRBJ1-1
CDR3aa: CASKSTEAFF
CDR3nt: TGTGCCAGCAAGAGCACTGAAGCTTTCTTT

d_gene: -
v_gene: TRBV11-1
abundance: few
j_gene: TRBJ2-7
CDR3aa: CASSLGPNYEQYF
CDR3nt: TGTGCCAGCAGCTTAGGGCCCAACTACGAGCAGTACTTC

d_gene: -
v_gene: TRBV11-2
abundance: few
j_gene: TRBJ2-2
CDR3aa: CASSPFVGELFF
CDR3nt: TGTGCCAGCAGCCCCTTTGTAGGGGAGCTGTTTTTT

d_gene: TRBD1
v_gene: TRBV15
abundance: few
j_gene: TRBJ2-1
CDR3aa: CATSRPGQGAYEQFF
CDR3nt: TGTGCCACCAGCAGACCGGGACAGGGGGCTTATGAGCAGTTCTTC

d_gene: -
v_gene: TRBV18
abundance: -
j_gene: TRBJ2-1
CDR3aa: CASSPPAGNEQFF
CDR3nt: TGTGCCAGCTCACCTCCGGCGGGGAATGAGCAGTTCTTC